The 11 T cell receptor beta chains in this list originate from one sample, sequenced in a study of post-analysis software for immune sequencing data. Study results and caveats: A handful of TRBV segments appeared more often in patients than in controls, and TRBV5-6, TRBV5-1 and TRBV20-1 were among these.

Their specific antigens are unknown. The TCR beta cDNA libraries contained unique molecular identifiers. One entry per CDR3 protein results from TCRdb running MiXCR on the PCR reads. The data show under 650,000 distinct CDR3 sequences, about 44% seen once. The sample was blood. These receptors were obtained from a girl between 5 and 17 years old with multiple sclerosis.

There are a few counts of this clonotype. CDR3 protein: CASSPRDRSFYGYTF. CDR3 nucleotide sequence: TGTGCCAGCAGTCCCCGGGACAGGTCCTTCTATGGCTACACCTTC. The V call is TRBV6-5, the J call TRBJ1-2; TRBD1 matches at 8 bases. Losses at the gene ends were 5 bases for V and 4 bases for J; bases not matched to a gene: 9. The CDR3 has 15 amino acids. CDR1 MNHEY and CDR2 SVGAGI come from the germline V gene.

The chain joins TRBV12-3 or TRBV12-4 to TRBJ1-1; D may be TRBD1 (6 bases). The CDR3 is 16 amino acids. The V end lost 7 bases, the J end lost 1 base, and 19 bases lay between the germline ends. CDR3 region: CASTFSGAFANTEAFF. The CDR3 DNA reads as TGTGCCAGCACGTTCTCGGGGGCGTTTGCGAACACTGAAGCTTTCTTT.

This clonotype has only a few counts. The CDR3 DNA sequence: TGTGCCAGCAGTGAAGAGGGATACGGGGCCAACGTCCTGACTTTC. It encodes CASSEEGYGANVLTF. The chain couples TRBV2 to TRBJ2-6; no reliable D call. This CDR3 contains 15 residues. V lost 1 base, J lost 4 bases, and 8 bases lay in between. CDR1 is SNHLY, CDR2 FYNNEI, per germline.

The chain recombines TRBV6-1 with TRBJ2-3; tentative D call: TRBD1 (5 bases). V shed 5 bases and J shed 3 bases, with 21 bases lying between them. Germline V gene sequence: CDR1 MNHNS, CDR2 SASEGT. The CDR3 covers 17 residues. CDR3 DNA: TGTGCCAGCAGTCCCATGGGTGGGGCGCTAGGAACAGATACGCAGTATTTT. Translating gives CASSPMGGALGTDTQYF.

This clonotype appeared a few times. This chain joins TRBV3-1 and TRBJ2-7; 12 bases line up with TRBD2. The germline V gene encodes CDR1 LGHDT and CDR2 YNNKEL (reference sequence). The CDR3 runs 17 residues. Unmatched junction bases numbered 5, after V lost 1 base and J lost 1 base. CDR3 bases: TGTGCCAGCAGCCAAGGCCCTAGCGGGAGGGCGTCCTACGAGCAGTACTTC. This codes for CASSQGPSGRASYEQYF.

This rearrangement joins TRBV10-3 to TRBJ2-5, with 7 bases that match TRBD2. The V gene end was trimmed by 6 bases and the J gene end by 3 bases; junction bases not matched to a gene: 10. There are 15 residues in the CDR3. The V gene's germline CDR1 is ENHRY and CDR2 SYGVKD. CDR3 in DNA: TGTGCCATCAGCGCCGGGAGCCGGGGGGAAGAGACCCAGTACTTC. It translates to CAISAGSRGEETQYF.

The rearrangement joins TRBV5-1 to TRBJ1-1; the D gene is possibly TRBD1 (5 bases). CDR1 and CDR2 (germline): SGHRS, YFSETQ. Trimming shortened V by 6 bases and J by 3 bases, and 21 bases separated the two germline ends. This CDR3 comprises 16 residues. The CDR3 is CASKGRMILADTEAFF. The CDR3 nucleotides read TGCGCCAGCAAGGGACGGATGATTTTGGCGGACACTGAAGCTTTCTTT.

The rearrangement links TRBV6-6 to TRBJ2-1; D remains ambiguous. The CDR3 is 10 amino acids. V shed 5 bases and J shed 5 bases, with 1 base lying between them. Germline CDR1 reads MNHNY; CDR2 reads SVGAGI (reference sequence). CDR3 nucleotide sequence: TGTGCCAGCAGTGACAATGAGCAGTTCTTC. It translates to CASSDNEQFF.

V and J are TRBV27 and TRBJ2-5, with 8 bases fitting TRBD2. The DNA end is a closer match to TRBJ2-7, so the J assignment may be wrong. The V gene's germline CDR1 is MNHEY and CDR2 SMNVEV (reference sequence). This CDR3 is 15 amino acids long. CDR3 sequence reads: CASSLFSGASYEQYF. As DNA, the CDR3 is TGTGCCAGCAGTTTATTTAGCGGGGCGAGCTACGAGCAGTACTTC.

The sample holds a few counts of this clonotype. In nucleotides, the CDR3 is TGCAGTGCTAGTGGGGTGGGGGGAGAGACCCAGTACTTC. This sequence encodes CSASGVGGETQYF. The chain has TRBV20-1 and TRBJ2-5; TRBD2 might be the D (6 bases). V lost 3 bases and J lost 4, with 12 bases in between. This CDR3 has 13 amino acids. Germline CDR1 reads DFQATT; CDR2 reads SNEGSKA (reference sequence).

DNA of the CDR3: TGTGCCAGCAGTTCGAACCCGGGACAGAAGACGGAGACCCAGTACTTC. This sequence encodes CASSSNPGQKTETQYF. V usage is TRBV28 and J usage is TRBJ2-5; 7 bases fit TRBD1. Germline V CDR1 and CDR2: MDHEN, SYDVKM. The CDR3 is 16 amino acids. Trimming at V came to 4 bases and at J to 5 bases, leaving 13 bases not matched to a gene.